Here is one T cell receptor (beta chain) with its context. Its antigen is as yet unknown. Each CDR3 protein is one row after TCRdb ran MiXCR on the 5' RACE reads. The sample records 150,000 to 200,000 distinct CDR3 sequences, under 14% being singletons. This specimen belongs to a study of CD8 T cells in ankylosing spondylitis. Overall study findings and caveats: Before this, some motif variants had been reported in reactive arthritis synovial fluid and blood. A TCR beta motif made of 7 to 9 highly homologous variants seemed typical of ankylosing spondylitis blood.

The receptor was derived from a male donor with ankylosing spondylitis or in good health (not recorded which). The sample consisted of blood, either unsorted or a sorted T cell fraction (not recorded which).

The CDR3 DNA follows: TGTGCCAGCAGCTCGGCTACAGCGGGGAGTATCGGCTACACCTTC. Its translation: CASSSATAGSIGYTF. The chain employs TRBV7-8 and TRBJ1-2; D is undetermined. V lost 4 bases, J lost 8 bases, and 20 bases lay in between. CDR3 length: 15 amino acids. The V gene's germline CDR1 is SGHVS and CDR2 FQNEAQ.